This is a list of T cell receptor beta chains from one sample in a study of blood T cell repertoires in COVID-19. TCRdb keeps only in-frame clones here, not all; method: immunoSEQ multiplex PCR. In the table there are over 250,000 clones, approximately 92% of which are singletons. Sample: peripheral blood. These receptor sequences come from a person aged 18 to 29 with COVID-19, enrolled during active disease. Each CDR3 is given with its conserved first and last residue. The D gene is left open where the match is weak. Clone size is given for some rows only: seen once, a few or many times, or a class if the clone is expanded.

TRBJ1-5 NA TRBV19 NA TGTGCCAGTAGTATGCAGGGGCGAAATCAGCCCCAGCATTTT CASSMQGRNQPQHF
TRBJ1-1 NA TRBV3-1/TRBV3-2 NA TGTGCCAGCAGCGCAACTCTGGGGGGAGAAGCTTTCTTT CASSATLGGEAFF
TRBJ1-4 NA TRBV11-2 NA TGTGCCAGCAGCTTTGCGACAGGCATGAATGAAAAACTGTTTTTT CASSFATGMNEKLFF
TRBJ2-7 NA TRBV5-1 TRBD1 TGCGCCAGCAGCTCCGACAGGGTCCGGCAGTACTTC CASSSDRVRQYF
TRBJ2-1 NA TRBV5-1 TRBD2 TGCGCCAGCAGATCTAGCGGGAGGACCCTCTCCTACAATGAGCAGTTCTTC CASRSSGRTLSYNEQFF
TRBJ1-4 NA TRBV3-1/TRBV3-2 NA TGTGCCAGCAGCCAAGAAAAGGACAACACAAATGAAAAACTGTTTTTT CASSQEKDNTNEKLFF
TRBJ1-5 few TRBV19 NA TGTGCCAGTAGTACTGACAGGCCGAATCAGCCCCAGCATTTT CASSTDRPNQPQHF
TRBJ2-7 NA TRBV7-6 NA TGTGCCAGAAGGGAGGGGGTTGACTCCTACGAGCAGTACTTC CARREGVDSYEQYF
TRBJ1-4 NA TRBV25-1 TRBD1 TGTGCCAGCAGTGGACAGGGGTTTTGGGAAAAACTGTTTTTT CASSGQGFWEKLFF
TRBJ2-5 NA TRBV11-2 NA TGTGCCAGCAGCTCCCAGGGAGAGACCCAGTACTTC CASSSQGETQYF
TRBJ2-5 NA TRBV19 NA TGTGCCAGTAGTTGGACAGTCCAAGAGACCCAGTACTTC CASSWTVQETQYF
TRBJ2-2 NA TRBV15 TRBD1 TGTGCCACCAGCAGACGAGGGGGCAAAGGGGAGCTGTTTTTT CATSRRGGKGELFF
TRBJ2-1 NA TRBV3-1/TRBV3-2 NA TGTGCCAGCAGCGCGAAAGAGCAGTTCTTC CASSAKEQFF
TRBJ2-3 NA TRBV14 TRBD2 TGTGCCAGCAGCCCTTTAGCGGGAGTAACAGATACGCAGTATTTT CASSPLAGVTDTQYF
TRBJ1-2 NA TRBV27 NA TGTGCCAGCAGTCTATCAGGGGCTTATGGCTACACCTTC CASSLSGAYGYTF
TRBJ1-4 NA TRBV19 NA TGTGCCAGTAGTATAGCTCCCTGGAGGTCTAATGAAAAACTGTTTTTT CASSIAPWRSNEKLFF
TRBJ2-2 few TRBV7-2 TRBD2 TGTGCCAGCAGCTGGACTAGCGGGAACACCGGGGAGCTGTTTTTT CASSWTSGNTGELFF
TRBJ1-3 NA TRBV2 TRBD1 TGTGCCAGCAGGCCGGGACAGAGCTCTGGAAACACCATATATTTT CASRPGQSSGNTIYF
TRBJ2-3 NA TRBV2 NA TGTGCCAGCACTGGGGGGGCGGGTAGTGGTACGCAGTATTTT CASTGGAGSGTQYF
TRBJ2-5 NA TRBV28 NA TGTGCCAGCAGTTTGCCCACTAGAACCCAAGAGACCCAGTACTTC CASSLPTRTQETQYF
TRBJ2-7 once TRBV5-8 TRBD2 TGTGCCAGCAGCTTGAGTTCGAGCGGGAGTGTTTACGAGCAGTACTTC CASSLSSSGSVYEQYF
TRBJ1-1 NA TRBV5-4 TRBD1 TGTGCCAGCAGCTTGATGGGACAGGTCAACACTGAAGCTTTCTTT CASSLMGQVNTEAFF
TRBJ1-1 NA TRBV27 TRBD1 TGTGCCAGCAGTGACAGGGAGGACACTGAAGCTTTCTTT CASSDREDTEAFF
TRBJ2-2 NA TRBV3-1/TRBV3-2 TRBD1 TGTGCCAGCAGCCAAGTTCGGGACAGGGGGTACACCGGGGAGCTGTTTTTT CASSQVRDRGYTGELFF
TRBJ1-2 NA TRBV2 NA TGTGCCAGCAGTGAATTCGGGGGGGGAAACTATGGCTACACCTTC CASSEFGGGNYGYTF
TRBJ1-2 NA TRBV27 TRBD1 TGTGCCAGCAGTCCTCCGGGACAGATCTACGGCTACACCTTC CASSPPGQIYGYTF
TRBJ2-3 once TRBV5-1 TRBD2 TGCGCCAGCAGCTTGAGCGGGGTTGCTAGCACAGATACGCAGTATTTT CASSLSGVASTDTQYF
TRBJ1-5 NA TRBV5-6 NA TGTGCCAGCAGCGAAGCTGAGGGGCCCCAGCATTTT CASSEAEGPQHF
TRBJ2-7 NA TRBV20-1 NA TGCAGTGCTTTCGGGGGAGAGCAGTACTTC CSAFGGEQYF
TRBJ1-1 NA TRBV10-2 TRBD1 TGCGCCAGCTCGACTACAGGGGCGGTTTCTGAAGCTTTCTTT CASSTTGAVSEAFF
TRBJ2-3 NA TRBV7-9 TRBD2 TGTGCCAGCAGCTTAGGTGGGACTAGCACAACAGATACGCAGTATTTT CASSLGGTSTTDTQYF
TRBJ1-3 NA TRBV7-2 NA TGTGCCAGCAGGGCAGGGCCCTCTGGAAACACCATATATTTT CASRAGPSGNTIYF
TRBJ2-1 NA TRBV7-2 TRBD2 TGTGCCAGCAGCCCTCCTAGCGGGGGTTACAATGAGCAGTTCTTC CASSPPSGGYNEQFF
TRBJ1-2 NA TRBV28 NA TGTGCCAGCAGTCTCACAGGGCCTAACTATGGCTACACCTTC CASSLTGPNYGYTF
TRBJ2-7 NA TRBV6-5 TRBD1 TGTGCCAGCAGACCGGGACAGGGCCACGAGCAGTACTTC CASRPGQGHEQYF
TRBJ2-2 NA TRBV11-2 TRBD1 TGTGCCAGCAGCTTTGGGACAGGCGGCACCGGGGAGCTGTTTTTT CASSFGTGGTGELFF
TRBJ2-7 NA TRBV27 TRBD1 TGTGCCAGCAGTAGACAGGGAAAGAACGAGCAGTACTTC CASSRQGKNEQYF
TRBJ2-2 NA TRBV6-1 NA TGTGCCAGCAGTGAAGAGCGGACTAACACCGGGGAGCTGTTTTTT CASSEERTNTGELFF
TRBJ2-1 NA TRBV6-5 TRBD2 TGTGCCAGCAGAGGACTAGCGGGTAGCAATGAGCAGTTCTTC CASRGLAGSNEQFF
TRBJ2-2 NA TRBV21-1 NA TGTGCCAGCAGCGTGCGGACTAGCGGGCTTCCAAAAATACGTAACACCGGGGAGCTGTTTTTT CASSVRTSGLPKIRNTGELFF
TRBJ1-6 NA TRBV7-3 TRBD1 TGTGCCAGCTCCCAAACGGGGACAGGTCTTTCACCCCTCCACTTT CASSQTGTGLSPLHF
TRBJ2-3 NA TRBV2 NA TGTGCCAGCAGTGGCGGAGGGCCCCCAGATACGCAGTATTTT CASSGGGPPDTQYF
TRBJ2-7 NA TRBV28 TRBD1 TGTGCCAGCAGACCCGACAGGGGGCCTCTCCCGTCCTACGAGCAGTACTTC CASRPDRGPLPSYEQYF
TRBJ2-1 NA TRBV2 TRBD2 TGTGCCAGCAGGCGTACTAGCGGGAGCTCCTACAATGAGCAGTTCTTC CASRRTSGSSYNEQFF
TRBJ1-3 NA TRBV6-5 NA TGTGCCAGCAGTTACCAGGGAAACACCATATATTTT CASSYQGNTIYF
TRBJ2-3 NA TRBV3-1/TRBV3-2 TRBD2 TGTGCCAGCAGCCAAAAAACCGGGACTAGCGGGAGGGCCGGCACAGATACGCAGTATTTT CASSQKTGTSGRAGTDTQYF
TRBJ1-1 NA TRBV28 TRBD1 TGTGCCAGCAGTTTACGGGAGGGGGCGAGGACTGAAGCTTTCTTT CASSLREGARTEAFF
TRBJ2-3 NA TRBV27 TRBD2 TGTGCCAGCAGTCCGATGGGGGGGAACACAGATACGCAGTATTTT CASSPMGGNTDTQYF
TRBJ2-7 NA TRBV4-1 TRBD1 TGCGCCAGCAGCCCTGGGCCCGGACAGGGGGCTTACGAGCAGTACTTC CASSPGPGQGAYEQYF
TRBJ2-1 NA TRBV5-6 NA TGTGCCAGCAGCTTGGGGGAGGCTTTAGAGCAGTTCTTC CASSLGEALEQFF
TRBJ2-5 NA TRBV7-2 TRBD1 TGTGCCAGCAGACAGGGGATGGGAGAGACCCAGTACTTC CASRQGMGETQYF